This T cell receptor (beta chain) was identified during a study of T cells in Graves' hyperthyroidism and ophthalmopathy. The investigators amplified TCR beta CDR3 regions from RNA transcripts. HTBI primers were employed in a first-round RT-PCR of the TCR CDR3. Using its own MiXCR run on the multiplex PCR reads, TCRdb lists one record per CDR3 protein. The sample lists 300,000 to 450,000 distinct CDR3 sequences, around 18% occurring once. Active moderate-to-severe ophthalmopathy, Clinical Activity Score at least 3, NOSPECS at least 4, under 3 months' duration. Uncontrolled infection, other autoimmune disease, pregnancy or lactation disqualified patients from enrolment. Material: blood. This receptor was obtained from a middle-aged woman with Graves' ophthalmopathy.

CDR3 amino acids: CASRGGKGLAVAEQYF. Here the CDR3 DNA reads TGTGCCAGCAGGGGGGGAAAAGGACTAGCGGTAGCCGAGCAGTACTTC. V is TRBV12-3 or TRBV12-4 and J is TRBJ2-7; the match to TRBD2 covers 10 bases. The CDR3 is 16 amino acids. After removal of 6 bases from V and 6 bases from J, the junction contained 14 bases not matched to a gene.